The T cell receptor beta chain described here comes from a study of cytomegalovirus exposure and HLA in healthy donors. About this clone: Its antigen is not identified.

Overall study findings and caveats: The listing of approximately 160 TCR beta chains classed them as cytomegalovirus-associated. Some public TCRs appeared in many individuals, while most sequences were rare.

The CDR3 is made up of 13 amino acids. Germline-derived CDR1 and CDR2 are SGHDT and YYEEEE. Trimming removed 2 bases from V and 8 bases from J, with 13 bases in between. Researchers ran the PCR with 60 Vbeta and 13 Jbeta primers. Some clones are missing from TCRdb's copy, which holds only in-frame ones; the method was immunoSEQ multiplex PCR. Of some 220,000 clones listed, over 75% were seen once; the top ten hold about 0.45%. This chain connects TRBV5-6 to TRBJ1-2, with no clear D. The TCR was taken from a boy aged 5 to 17 in good health and CMV-seronegative. The sample taken for sequencing was PBMCs. CDR3 sequence: CASSLLSWEGYTF. In DNA form, the CDR3 reads TGTGCCAGCAGCTTACTAAGTTGGGAGGGCTACACCTTC.